This record concerns one TCR beta chain sequence. The data belong to a study of blood T cell repertoires in COVID-19. Looking at the study overall: The United States, Italy and Spain supplied acute and convalescent COVID-19 samples. PBMCs, B-cell-depleted T cells, or T cells were the source of the cDNA or gDNA that made up the material.

The CDR3 length is 19 residues. Trimming removed 0 bases from V and 6 bases from J; junction bases left unmatched: 12. Per the germline V gene, CDR1 is SGHAT and CDR2 is FQNNGV. Authors' methods: Reference gene primer amplification gave nucleated cell count estimates. Using immunoSEQ multiplex PCR, the repertoire was profiled, and TCRdb retains in-frame clones only, with some absent. Clone size and the V and J calls come from that table; the DNA yielded D and trimming. Of about 220,000 clones detected, 65% to 85% appear once; the ten largest clones hold roughly 3%. The sequencing input was peripheral blood. J is TRBJ2-3 and V is TRBV11-2; 13 bases are shared with TRBD2. The sequence was collected from a woman aged 30 to 39 who had recovered from COVID-19. This chain's CDR3 is CASSLEIGTSGTARDTQYF. In DNA, the CDR3 is TGTGCCAGCAGCTTAGAAATCGGGACTAGCGGGACCGCACGGGATACGCAGTATTTT. Using reference TRBV11-2 and TRBJ2-3 for the parts outside the CDR3, the full variable domain is EAGVAQSPRYKIIEKRQSVAFWCNPISGHATLYWYQQILGQGPKLLIQFQNNGVVDDSQLPKDRFSAERLKGVDSTLKIQPAKLEDSAVYLCASSLEIGTSGTARDTQYFGPGTRLTVL.